This TCR beta chain derives from a study of shared clonotypes between healthy human individuals. This table comes from immunoSEQ multiplex PCR, and its TCRdb copy is limited to in-frame clones, with some not included. This table has about 980,000 clones, 76% appearing once. The TCR was taken from a man aged 18 to 30 in good health. Sequencing was done on a sample of memory CD4+ T cells sorted from blood. As to subset: CD45RA-negative fraction.

The CDR3 protein is CASSLFRSSYEQYF. The CDR3 bases are TGTGCCAGCAGCTTATTTAGGAGCTCCTACGAGCAGTACTTC. V usage is TRBV11-2 and J usage is TRBJ2-7; D unclear. The CDR3 consists of 14 residues. The germline CDR1 and CDR2 sequences are SGHAT and FQNNGV. V lost 2 bases and J 0 bases, leaving 8 bases between the germline ends.